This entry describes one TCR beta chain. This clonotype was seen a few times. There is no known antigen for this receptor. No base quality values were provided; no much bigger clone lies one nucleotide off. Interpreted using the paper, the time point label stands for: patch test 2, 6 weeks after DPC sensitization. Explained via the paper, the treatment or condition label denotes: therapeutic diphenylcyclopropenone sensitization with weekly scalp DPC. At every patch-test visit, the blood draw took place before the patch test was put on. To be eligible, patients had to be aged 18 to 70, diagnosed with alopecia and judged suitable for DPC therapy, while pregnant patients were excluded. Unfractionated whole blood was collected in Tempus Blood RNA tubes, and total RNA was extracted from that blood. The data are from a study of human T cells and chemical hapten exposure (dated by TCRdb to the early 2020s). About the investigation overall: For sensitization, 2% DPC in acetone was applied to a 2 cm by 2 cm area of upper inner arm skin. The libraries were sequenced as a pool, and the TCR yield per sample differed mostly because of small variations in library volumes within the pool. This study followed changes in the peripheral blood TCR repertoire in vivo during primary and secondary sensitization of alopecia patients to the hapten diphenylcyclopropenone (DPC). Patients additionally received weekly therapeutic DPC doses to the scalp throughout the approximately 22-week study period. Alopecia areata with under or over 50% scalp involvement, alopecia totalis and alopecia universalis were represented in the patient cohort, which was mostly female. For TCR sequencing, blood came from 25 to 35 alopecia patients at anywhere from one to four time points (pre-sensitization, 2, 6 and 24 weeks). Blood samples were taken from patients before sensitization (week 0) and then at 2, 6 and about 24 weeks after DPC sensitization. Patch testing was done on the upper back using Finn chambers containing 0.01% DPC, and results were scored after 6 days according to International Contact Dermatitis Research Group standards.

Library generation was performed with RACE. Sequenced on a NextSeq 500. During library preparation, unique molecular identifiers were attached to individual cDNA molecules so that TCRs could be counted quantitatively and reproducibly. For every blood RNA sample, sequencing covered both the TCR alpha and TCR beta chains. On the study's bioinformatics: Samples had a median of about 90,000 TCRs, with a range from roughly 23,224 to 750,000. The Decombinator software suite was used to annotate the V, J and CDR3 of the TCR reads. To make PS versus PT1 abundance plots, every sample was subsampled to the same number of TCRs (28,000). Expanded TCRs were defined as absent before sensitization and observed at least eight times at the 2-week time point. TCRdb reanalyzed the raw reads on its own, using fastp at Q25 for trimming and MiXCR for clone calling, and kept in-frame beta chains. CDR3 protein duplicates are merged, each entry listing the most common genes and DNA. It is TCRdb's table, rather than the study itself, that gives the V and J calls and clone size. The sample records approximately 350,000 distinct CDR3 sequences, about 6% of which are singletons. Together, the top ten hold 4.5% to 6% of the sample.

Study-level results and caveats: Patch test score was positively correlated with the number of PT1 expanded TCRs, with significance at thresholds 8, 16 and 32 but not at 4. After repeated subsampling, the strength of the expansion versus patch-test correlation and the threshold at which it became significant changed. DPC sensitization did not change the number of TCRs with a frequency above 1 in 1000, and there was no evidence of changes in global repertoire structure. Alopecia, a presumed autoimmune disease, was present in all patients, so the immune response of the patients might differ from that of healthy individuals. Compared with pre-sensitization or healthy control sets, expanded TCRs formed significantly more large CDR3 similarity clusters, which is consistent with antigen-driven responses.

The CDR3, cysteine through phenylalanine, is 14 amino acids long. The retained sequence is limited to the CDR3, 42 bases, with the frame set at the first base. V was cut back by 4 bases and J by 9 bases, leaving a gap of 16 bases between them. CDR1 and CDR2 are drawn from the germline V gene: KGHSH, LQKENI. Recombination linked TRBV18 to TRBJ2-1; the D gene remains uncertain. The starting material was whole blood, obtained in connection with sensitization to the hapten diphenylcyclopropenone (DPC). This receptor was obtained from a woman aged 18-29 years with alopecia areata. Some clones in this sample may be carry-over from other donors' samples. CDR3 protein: CASSRGQDGREQFF. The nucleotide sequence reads TGTGCCAGCTCACGAGGTCAGGACGGGCGTGAGCAGTTCTTC.